Sequencing of this T cell receptor (beta chain) was carried out in a study of blood T cell repertoires in COVID-19. Study-wide background: Spain, Italy and the United States supplied samples that represented acute and convalescent COVID-19.

Here immunoSEQ multiplex PCR was the method, and the copy in TCRdb shows in-frame clones only, minus some. The sample yields roughly 500,000 clones, around nine tenths seen once. Which cohort a participant joined came from the clinical history participants gave. Donors in Cohort 3 who had recovered were those with two negative PCRs, healthcare professional clearance, or resolution of their symptoms. The CDR3 spans 18 residues. Trimming removed 1 base at V and 0 bases at J, with 19 bases between. CDR1 LGHNA and CDR2 YSLEER come from the germline V gene. The chain recombines TRBV4-3 with TRBJ2-7, with TRBD2 as a possible D gene (7 bases). The specimen was PBMCs or T cells enriched from blood (not recorded which). The clonotype comes from a middle-aged woman who had recovered from COVID-19. CDR3: CASSQAEFGGDISYEQYF. The CDR3 nucleotides read TGCGCCAGCAGCCAAGCAGAGTTTGGGGGGGACATCTCCTACGAGCAGTACTTC.